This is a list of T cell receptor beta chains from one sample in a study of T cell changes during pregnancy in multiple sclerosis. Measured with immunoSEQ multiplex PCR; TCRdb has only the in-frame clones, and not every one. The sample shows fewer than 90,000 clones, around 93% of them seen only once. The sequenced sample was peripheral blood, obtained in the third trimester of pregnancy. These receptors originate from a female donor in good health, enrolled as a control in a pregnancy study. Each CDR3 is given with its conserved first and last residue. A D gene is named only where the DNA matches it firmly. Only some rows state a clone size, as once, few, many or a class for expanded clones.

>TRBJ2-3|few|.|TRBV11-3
TGTGCCAGCAGCGCAGGGGAGGGGGTCACAGATACGCAGTATTTT
CASSAGEGVTDTQYF
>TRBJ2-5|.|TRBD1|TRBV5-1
TGCGCCAGCAGCTTTGGGCAGACAGGGTCCCCGACCCAGTACTTC
CASSFGQTGSPTQYF
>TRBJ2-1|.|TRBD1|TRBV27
TGTGCCAGCAGTTCAGGGACAGGACACCCAGATGAGCAGTTCTTC
CASSSGTGHPDEQFF
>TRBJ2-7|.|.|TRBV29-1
TGCAGCGTCTACGAGGGCGGGGAGCAGTACTTC
CSVYEGGEQYF
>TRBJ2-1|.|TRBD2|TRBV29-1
TGCAGCGGACTAGCGGCCCTCCCCCACAATGAGCAGTTCTTC
CSGLAALPHNEQFF
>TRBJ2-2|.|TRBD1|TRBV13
TGTGCCAGCAGCTTAGGATTGGCAGGGGGTCAGGGGGAGCTGTTTTTT
CASSLGLAGGQGELFF
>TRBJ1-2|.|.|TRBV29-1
TGCAGCGCAGTACAGGCCTATGGCTACACCTTC
CSAVQAYGYTF
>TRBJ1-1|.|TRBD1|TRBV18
TGTGCCAGCTCAGAAAGGACAGGGTTTGTTACTGAAGCTTTCTTT
CASSERTGFVTEAFF
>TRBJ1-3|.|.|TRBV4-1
TGCGCCAGCAGCCAAGGGTACAGGTTCGGAAACACCATATATTTT
CASSQGYRFGNTIYF
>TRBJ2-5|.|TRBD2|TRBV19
TGTGCCAGTATCGGGTCCCGAGAAAGGCTAGCGGGAGAAGGGAGCCAAGAGACCCAGTACTTC
CASIGSRERLAGEGSQETQYF
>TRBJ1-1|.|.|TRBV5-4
TGTGCCAGCAGCTACGACGGGGGGAGCACTGAAGCTTTCTTT
CASSYDGGSTEAFF
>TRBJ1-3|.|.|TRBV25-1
TGTGCCAGCAGTGGAGGGAGGGGGGGTGGAAACACCATATATTTT
CASSGGRGGGNTIYF
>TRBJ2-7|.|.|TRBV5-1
TGCGCCAGCAGCTTGAACAGCCTTCCTACTCCCTACGAGCAGTACTTC
CASSLNSLPTPYEQYF
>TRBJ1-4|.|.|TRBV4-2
TGTGCCAGCAGCCAAGATTTAGGAGGGGACAATGAAAAACTGTTTTTT
CASSQDLGGDNEKLFF
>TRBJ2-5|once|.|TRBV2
TGTGCCGGACGCCCCGGGGTAGCGGAGACCCAGTACTTC
CAGRPGVAETQYF
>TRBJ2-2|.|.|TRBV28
TGTGCCAGCAGTTGGGGCTTCGCCTCAGGGGTCGCGAACACCGGGGAGCTGTTTTTT
CASSWGFASGVANTGELFF
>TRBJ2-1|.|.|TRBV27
TGTGCCAGCAGTTTAGTAAGCGGGCTTACATACAATGAGCAGTTCTTC
CASSLVSGLTYNEQFF
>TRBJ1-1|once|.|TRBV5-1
TGCGCCAGCAGCAGGGACAACGGGATGAACACTGAAGCTTTCTTT
CASSRDNGMNTEAFF
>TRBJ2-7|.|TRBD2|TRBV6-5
TGTGCCAGCAGGGGGGGGACCTACGAGCAGTACTTC
CASRGGTYEQYF
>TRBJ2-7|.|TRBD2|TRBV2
TGTGCCAGCATGCCTAGCGGGGCCTCCTACGAGCAGTACTTC
CASMPSGASYEQYF
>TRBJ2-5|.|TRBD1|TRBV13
TGTGCCAGCAGCCCAGACAGGGGGCGGAAGACCCAGTACTTC
CASSPDRGRKTQYF
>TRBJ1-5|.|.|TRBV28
TGTGCCAGCAGTTTATACAGAGGGTCACGCAATCAGCCCCAGCATTTT
CASSLYRGSRNQPQHF
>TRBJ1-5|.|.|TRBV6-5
TGTGCCAGCAGTTATGGGGCCATACAGCCCCAGCATTTT
CASSYGAIQPQHF
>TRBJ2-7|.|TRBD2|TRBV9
TGTGCCAGCAGCCCTGGGACTAGCGACTACGAGCAGTACTTC
CASSPGTSDYEQYF
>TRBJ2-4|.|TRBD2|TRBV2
TGTGCCAGCAGTGCCCGGACTAGTCTAAACATTCAGTACTTC
CASSARTSLNIQYF
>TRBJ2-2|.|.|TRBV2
TGTGCCAGCCAGGGGAGGGCGAACACCGGGGAGCTGTTTTTT
CASQGRANTGELFF
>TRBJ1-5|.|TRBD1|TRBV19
TGTGCCAGCAAGGACAGGAGCAATCAGCCCCAGCATTTT
CASKDRSNQPQHF
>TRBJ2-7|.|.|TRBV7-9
TGTGCCAGCAGCTTAGGTCACCCTACTATTTCCGAGCAGTACTTC
CASSLGHPTISEQYF
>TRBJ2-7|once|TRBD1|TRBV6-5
TGTGCCAGCAGTTACGGGCAGGGGGCATACGAGCAGTACTTC
CASSYGQGAYEQYF
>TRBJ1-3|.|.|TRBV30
TGTGCCTGGACGGCTGGAAACACCATATATTTT
CAWTAGNTIYF
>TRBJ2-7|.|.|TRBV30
TGTGCCTGGAGTGTACTGAGAGCCGCCCACGAGCAGTACTTC
CAWSVLRAAHEQYF
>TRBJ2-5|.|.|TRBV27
TGTGCCAGCAGTTTATCCCTCGACACGGTGAGATGGGCCCAGTACTTC
CASSLSLDTVRWAQYF
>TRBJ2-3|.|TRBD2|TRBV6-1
TGTGCCAGCAGTGGGGGGACTAGCGGTGAGGGCGATACGCAGTATTTT
CASSGGTSGEGDTQYF
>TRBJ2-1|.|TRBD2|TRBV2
TGTGCCAGCAGCCAGACTGGGAGCGGGAGTTACAATGAGCAGTTCTTC
CASSQTGSGSYNEQFF
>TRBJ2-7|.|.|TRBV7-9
TGTGCCAGCAGCCCCAGCGGCGTGGGCCTAGGGGGCGAGCAGTACTTC
CASSPSGVGLGGEQYF
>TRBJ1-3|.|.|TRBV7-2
TGTGCCAGCAGCTTAGCGGCAGGGTACGGAAACACCATATATTTT
CASSLAAGYGNTIYF
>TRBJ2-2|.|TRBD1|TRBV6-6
TGTGCCAGCACTCCCGACAGGGTGAACACCGGGGAGCTGTTTTTT
CASTPDRVNTGELFF
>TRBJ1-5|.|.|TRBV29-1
TGCAGCGTTGGCACGTTAGGGGGTCAGCCCCAGCATTTT
CSVGTLGGQPQHF